The T cell receptor beta chain under discussion was sequenced for a study of control samples from healthy donors and cancer patients. Only in-frame clones appear in the TCRdb table, and some are missing; sequencing was by immunoSEQ multiplex PCR. The sample contains approximately 40,000 clones, 90% to 95% of which appear only once. Sequenced: blood. The clonotype originates from a woman aged 45-65 years in good health.

The DNA of the CDR3 is TGTGCCAGCTCACCCACCCTCTACGAGCAGTACTTC. Translated: CASSPTLYEQYF. This rearrangement joins TRBV18 to TRBJ2-7; D remains unclear. Germline V CDR1 and CDR2: KGHSH, LQKENI. Trimming pared 3 bases from V and 3 bases from J, leaving 6 bases between. The CDR3 has 12 residues.